These 23 T cell receptor beta chains originate from one sample sequenced in a study of T cells expressing NK-cell markers. Following a re-call of the 5' RACE reads, TCRdb has one entry per CDR3 protein and lacks DNA. Its table lists under 500,000 distinct CDR3 sequences. The sample taken for sequencing was blood T cells: a sorted CD56 or NKG2C T cell subset, CD4+ or CD8+ T cells, or bulk PBMC T cells (not recorded which). These receptors were collected from a woman between 18 and 75 years old in good health.

The chain couples TRBV7-2 to TRBJ1-1; the D call of TRBD1 rests on TCRdb alone, since no DNA is present to check it. Germline V CDR1 and CDR2: SGHTA, FQGNSA. The CDR3 has 15 residues. The CDR3 loop reads CASSPEGALSTEAFF. Full variable domain (outside the CDR3, taken from reference TRBV7-2 and TRBJ1-1): GAGVSQSPSNKVTEKGKDVELRCDPISGHTALYWYRQSLGQGLEFLIYFQGNSAPDKSGLPSDRFSAERTGGSVSTLTIQRTQQEDSAVYLCASSPEGALSTEAFFGQGTRLTVV.

This chain links TRBV5-1 with TRBJ2-7. CDR3 size: 14 residues. Germline CDR1 reads SGHRS; CDR2 reads YFSETQ. CDR3 protein: CASSSAAASYEQYF.

The rearrangement joins TRBV10-2 to TRBJ2-3; the TRBD2 assignment by TCRdb is unverifiable without DNA. The V gene's germline CDR1 is WSHSY and CDR2 SAAADI. This CDR3 comprises 13 residues. CDR3 amino acids: CASGTPGTDTQYF.

The chain combines TRBV20-1 with TRBJ2-2. The CDR3 covers 14 residues. Germline CDR1 is DFQATT and CDR2 is SNEGSKA (reference sequence). CDR3 residues: CSARDQGNTGELFF.

The CDR3 here is CASSPSRAGGPNGLFF. V usage is TRBV7-3 and J usage is TRBJ2-1; TCRdb's assignment of TRBD2 cannot be checked, as there is no DNA. CDR3 length equals 16 residues. Germline-derived CDR1 and CDR2 are SGHTA and FQGTGA.

V gene TRBV12-3 or TRBV12-4 combines with J gene TRBJ1-6; TCRdb calls TRBD1, which cannot be checked without DNA. The CDR3 has 13 amino acids. This CDR3 reads CASTGEGASPLHF.

The chain combines TRBV18 with TRBJ2-7; the TCRdb D gene call, TRBD1, has no DNA to confirm it. The CDR3 sequence is 14 residues long. Germline V gives CDR1 KGHSH, CDR2 LQKENI. CDR3: CASSPSGTVYEQYF.

The chain combines TRBV18 with TRBJ1-1; lacking DNA, the TRBD1 call made by TCRdb goes unchecked. Germline CDR1 reads KGHSH; CDR2 reads LQKENI. This CDR3 comprises 14 residues. This CDR3 reads CASSPRGRNTEAFF.

The chain recombines TRBV7-2 with TRBJ2-5. The CDR3 contains 14 residues. Germline V gene lookup returns CDR1 SGHTA and CDR2 FQGNSA. CDR3 region: CASSLASRKETQYF.

The chain has TRBV10-3 and TRBJ2-3. The CDR3 extends over 12 amino acids. Germline assignment: CDR1 ENHRY and CDR2 SYGVKD. The CDR3 sequence is CAISDSGDTQYF.

J is TRBJ2-5 and V is TRBV20-1; as DNA is missing, the TRBD2 call by TCRdb cannot be tested. Germline CDR1 DFQATT, CDR2 SNEGSKA (reference sequence). The CDR3 has 13 amino acids. The chain's CDR3 is CSGQAGGKETQYF.

This chain links TRBV18 with TRBJ2-3; the D call of TRBD1 rests on TCRdb alone, since no DNA is present to check it. From germline, CDR1 is KGHSH and CDR2 LQKENI. The length of the CDR3 is 15 residues. CDR3 sequence: CASSPRDRSTDTQYF.

The genes are TRBV10-3 and TRBJ2-1; TCRdb designates TRBD1, a call that cannot be tested without DNA. This CDR3 is built from 16 residues. Germline CDR1 ENHRY, CDR2 SYGVKD. CDR3 region: CAISEPEGTGANEQFF.

The J gene is TRBJ2-2, the V gene TRBV5-4; TCRdb names TRBD2, which stays unverified in the absence of DNA. The CDR3 sequence is 17 residues long. The V gene's germline CDR1 is SGHNT and CDR2 YYREEE (reference sequence). Here the CDR3 reads CASSYGVAGLNTGELFF. Full variable domain (outside the CDR3, taken from reference TRBV5-4 and TRBJ2-2): ETGVTQSPTHLIKTRGQQVTLRCSSQSGHNTVSWYQQALGQGPQFIFQYYREEENGRGNFPPRFSGLQFPNYSSELNVNALELDDSALYLCASSYGVAGLNTGELFFGEGSRLTVL.

The V and J genes are TRBV7-2 and TRBJ2-7; TCRdb outputs TRBD1, but without DNA this stays unchecked. This CDR3 contains 13 residues. CDR1 and CDR2 from the germline V gene are SGHTA and FQGNSA. The CDR3: CASSLKFPGEQYF.

V gene TRBV7-2 combines with J gene TRBJ2-3; TCRdb outputs TRBD2, but without DNA this stays unchecked. Germline V gives CDR1 SGHTA, CDR2 FQGNSA. The CDR3 is 15 amino acids. The CDR3 is CDTHPAGVGTDTQYF. The entire variable domain, with the rest obtained from reference TRBV7-2 and TRBJ2-3, is as follows: GAGVSQSPSNKVTEKGKDVELRCDPISGHTALYWYRQSLGQGLEFLIYFQGNSAPDKSGLPSDRFSAERTGGSVSTLTIQRTQQEDSAVYLCDTHPAGVGTDTQYFGPGTRLTVL.

The chain has TRBV6-2 or TRBV6-3 and TRBJ2-2; the D call from TCRdb, TRBD1, cannot be confirmed without DNA. CDR3 length: 14 residues. Germline V CDR1 and CDR2: MNHEY, SVGEGT. The CDR3 is CASTLRGGPGELFF.

The chain combines TRBV6-2 or TRBV6-3 with TRBJ1-5; no DNA is available, so the TRBD1 call from TCRdb remains unchecked. The CDR3 has 15 amino acids. CDR1 MNHEY and CDR2 SVGEGT come from the germline V gene. CDR3 residues: CASSWGSDLNQPQHF.

V usage is TRBV7-3 and J usage is TRBJ2-1; the D call of TRBD2 rests on TCRdb alone, since no DNA is present to check it. Germline CDR1 and CDR2: SGHTA and FQGTGA. There are 14 residues in the CDR3. The CDR3 protein is CASSLGLAWDEQFF.

The chain recombines TRBV6-1 with TRBJ2-3; the D gene TCRdb calls, TRBD1, cannot be checked with no DNA. CDR3 length equals 15 residues. Germline V lookup: CDR1 MNHNS, CDR2 SASEGT. CDR3 region: CASSSTGTHTDTQYF.

The chain employs TRBV7-2 and TRBJ1-5. Germline CDR1 is SGHTA and CDR2 is FQGNSA. The CDR3 sequence is 15 residues long. CDR3 residues: CASSLSVQTVQPQHF.

This rearrangement joins TRBV15 to TRBJ2-2; TCRdb reports TRBD2, a call that lacks DNA to check it against. The germline CDR1 and CDR2 sequences are LNHNV and YYDKDF (reference sequence). This CDR3 contains 15 residues. The CDR3 protein is CATSNRDWTAGELFF.

This chain connects TRBV12-3 or TRBV12-4 to TRBJ2-7; TCRdb outputs TRBD1, but without DNA this stays unchecked. The CDR3 is made up of 14 amino acids. The CDR3 sequence is CASSFFQGAYEQYF.